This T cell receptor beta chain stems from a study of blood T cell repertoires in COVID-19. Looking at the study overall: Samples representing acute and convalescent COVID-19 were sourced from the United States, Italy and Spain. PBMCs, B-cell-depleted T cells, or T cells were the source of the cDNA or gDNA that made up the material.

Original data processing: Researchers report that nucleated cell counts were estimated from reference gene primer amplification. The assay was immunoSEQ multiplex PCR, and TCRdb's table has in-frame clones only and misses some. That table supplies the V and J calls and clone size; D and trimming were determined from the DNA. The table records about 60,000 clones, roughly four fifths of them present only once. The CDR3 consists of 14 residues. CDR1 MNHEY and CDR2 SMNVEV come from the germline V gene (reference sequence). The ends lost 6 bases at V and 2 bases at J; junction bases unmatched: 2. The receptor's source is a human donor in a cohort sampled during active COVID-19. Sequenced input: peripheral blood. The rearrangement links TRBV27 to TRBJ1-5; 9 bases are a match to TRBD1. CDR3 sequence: CASRRQGGNQPQHF. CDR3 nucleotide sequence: TGTGCCAGCAGGAGACAGGGGGGCAATCAGCCCCAGCATTTT.